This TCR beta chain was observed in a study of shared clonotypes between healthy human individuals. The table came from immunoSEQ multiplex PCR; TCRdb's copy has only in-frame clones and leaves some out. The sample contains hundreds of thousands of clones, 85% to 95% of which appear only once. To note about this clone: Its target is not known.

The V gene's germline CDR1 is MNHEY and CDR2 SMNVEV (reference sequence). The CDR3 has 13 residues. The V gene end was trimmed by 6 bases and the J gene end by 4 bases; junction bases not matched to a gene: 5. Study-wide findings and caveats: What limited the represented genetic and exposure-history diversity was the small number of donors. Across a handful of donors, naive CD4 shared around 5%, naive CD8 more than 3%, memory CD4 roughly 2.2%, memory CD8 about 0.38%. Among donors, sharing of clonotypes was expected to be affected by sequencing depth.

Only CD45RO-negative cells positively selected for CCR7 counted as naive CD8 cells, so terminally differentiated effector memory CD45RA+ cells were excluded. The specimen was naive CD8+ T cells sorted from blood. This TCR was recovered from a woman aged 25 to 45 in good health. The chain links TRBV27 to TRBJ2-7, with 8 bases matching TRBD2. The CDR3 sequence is CASSPGGRYEQYF. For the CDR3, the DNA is TGTGCCAGCAGCCCGGGAGGGCGTTACGAGCAGTACTTC.